A selection of T cell receptor beta chains follows, all from one sample in a study of blood T cell repertoires in COVID-19. Data came from immunoSEQ multiplex PCR; TCRdb stores just in-frame clones and leaves some out. Of fewer than 150,000 clones detected, 85% appear once; the ten largest clones hold more than 10%. The sequenced sample consisted of peripheral blood. These receptors were taken from a human donor in a cohort sampled during active COVID-19. CDR3s include the opening cysteine and the closing phenylalanine or tryptophan. A D gene is named only where the DNA matches it firmly. Size is stated for part of the rows, as once, few or many counts, or as a class when the clone is expanded.

J gene	V gene	D gene	clone size	CDR3 protein	CDR3 DNA
TRBJ1-5	TRBV6-1	-	-	CASSVTHRDPYSNQPQHF	TGTGCCAGCAGTGTGACCCACAGGGACCCTTATAGCAATCAGCCCCAGCATTTT
TRBJ2-2	TRBV27	TRBD2	-	CASSFRGLAGANTGELFF	TGTGCCAGCAGTTTCCGGGGACTAGCGGGGGCGAACACCGGGGAGCTGTTTTTT
TRBJ2-5	TRBV20-1	-	once	CSAAQETQYF	TGCAGTGCGGCCCAAGAGACCCAGTACTTC
TRBJ2-7	TRBV6-6	-	-	CASKGTRNSYEQYF	TGTGCCAGCAAAGGGACTCGGAACTCCTACGAGCAGTACTTC
TRBJ2-1	TRBV7-6	TRBD2	-	CASSRTGGRDNEQFF	TGTGCCAGCAGCCGAACGGGGGGTCGGGACAATGAGCAGTTCTTC
TRBJ1-2	TRBV4-1	-	few	CASSQVGRGYGYTF	TGCGCCAGCAGCCAAGTTGGCAGAGGCTATGGCTACACCTTC
TRBJ2-1	TRBV28	TRBD1	-	CASRTVGQGYNEQFF	TGTGCCAGCAGAACCGTCGGACAGGGGTATAATGAGCAGTTCTTC
TRBJ2-1	TRBV3-1/TRBV3-2	-	-	CASSLRGLTGNEQFF	TGTGCCAGCAGCCTGCGGGGGTTGACAGGCAATGAGCAGTTCTTC
TRBJ2-3	TRBV6-6	TRBD1	-	CASSQTGVVGTDTQYF	TGTGCCAGCAGTCAGACAGGGGTGGTAGGCACAGATACGCAGTATTTT
TRBJ1-6	TRBV30	TRBD1	-	CAWSPGQADSPLHF	TGTGCCTGGAGCCCGGGACAGGCAGATTCACCCCTCCACTTT
TRBJ1-1	TRBV9	-	-	CASSVGGGTIEAFF	TGTGCCAGCAGCGTCGGGGGTGGGACTATTGAAGCTTTCTTT
TRBJ2-1	TRBV9	TRBD2	once	CASSPETSGGYNEQFF	TGTGCCAGCAGCCCCGAGACTAGCGGGGGTTACAATGAGCAGTTCTTC
TRBJ2-2	TRBV19	TRBD1	few	CASSIAGQGARGELFF	TGTGCCAGTAGTATAGCGGGACAGGGGGCGCGTGGGGAGCTGTTTTTT
TRBJ2-1	TRBV2	TRBD2	-	CASSASGGRGEQFF	TGTGCCAGCAGTGCTAGCGGGGGGCGGGGTGAGCAGTTCTTC
TRBJ2-2	TRBV10-3	TRBD1	-	CAIRGQVDGELFF	TGTGCCATCAGGGGACAGGTAGACGGGGAGCTGTTTTTT
TRBJ2-5	TRBV7-8	TRBD2	-	CASSLFRAGGSQETQYF	TGTGCCAGCAGCTTATTTCGAGCGGGGGGTTCCCAAGAGACCCAGTACTTC
TRBJ2-7	TRBV19	TRBD1	-	CASTTGQGVVEQYF	TGTGCCAGTACCACCGGACAGGGGGTTGTCGAGCAGTACTTC
TRBJ2-7	TRBV6-5	TRBD2	-	CASRPGLASHEQYF	TGTGCCAGCAGACCAGGACTAGCTTCCCACGAGCAGTACTTC
TRBJ2-3	TRBV10-3	TRBD2	-	CAIKLAGGLLSTDTQYF	TGTGCCATCAAGCTAGCGGGGGGGCTTCTGAGCACAGATACGCAGTATTTT
TRBJ2-7	TRBV9	-	-	CASSVPGWSYEQYF	TGTGCCAGCAGCGTTCCAGGGTGGTCCTACGAGCAGTACTTC
TRBJ1-1	TRBV27	-	few	CASSLGSVDNTEAFF	TGTGCCAGCAGTCTAGGAAGCGTCGACAACACTGAAGCTTTCTTT
TRBJ1-1	TRBV25-1	-	-	CASRPRLNTEAFF	TGTGCCAGCAGGCCCCGGTTGAACACTGAAGCTTTCTTT
TRBJ2-2	TRBV6-6	-	once	CASRTSLRSGGELFF	TGTGCCAGCAGAACCTCTCTGAGGTCGGGCGGGGAGCTGTTTTTT
TRBJ2-2	TRBV19	TRBD2	-	CASRAGEGTGELFF	TGTGCCAGTAGGGCGGGGGAGGGCACCGGGGAGCTGTTTTTT
TRBJ1-4	TRBV3-1/TRBV3-2	TRBD1	-	CASSQIGTGEEKLFF	TGTGCCAGCAGCCAAATCGGGACAGGAGAAGAAAAACTGTTTTTT
TRBJ1-2	TRBV15	TRBD1	-	CATSRDATGVNGYTF	TGTGCCACCAGCAGAGATGCGACAGGGGTTAATGGCTACACCTTC
TRBJ1-5	TRBV19	-	-	CASSRTVNQPQHF	TGTGCCAGTAGCCGAACAGTCAATCAGCCCCAGCATTTT
TRBJ1-2	TRBV9	-	-	CASSVTGNYGYTF	TGTGCCAGCAGCGTTACAGGGAACTATGGCTACACCTTC
TRBJ2-3	TRBV7-9	-	-	CASSLLSFRDTQYF	TGTGCCAGCAGCTTATTATCCTTCAGAGATACGCAGTATTTT
TRBJ2-7	TRBV11-2	TRBD2	-	CASSLLAGALLEQYF	TGTGCCAGCAGCTTACTAGCGGGGGCCCTCCTGGAGCAGTACTTC
TRBJ1-3	TRBV10-1	-	-	CASSEWGETGNTIYF	TGCGCCAGCAGTGAGTGGGGGGAGACTGGAAACACCATATATTTT
TRBJ2-1	TRBV7-2	TRBD1	-	CASSYTNRQGPTYNEQFF	TGTGCCAGCAGCTATACAAATAGACAGGGGCCCACCTACAATGAGCAGTTCTTC
TRBJ2-7	TRBV6-6	-	-	CASSAVPPYEQYF	TGTGCCAGCAGTGCGGTACCGCCCTACGAGCAGTACTTC
TRBJ1-2	TRBV4-2	TRBD1	few	CASSQVSGGHYGYTF	TGTGCCAGCAGCCAAGTGTCAGGGGGCCACTATGGCTACACCTTC
TRBJ1-2	TRBV5-1	TRBD1	-	CASSLRGTGESGYTF	TGCGCCAGCAGCTTGCGAGGGACAGGGGAGTCTGGCTACACCTTC
TRBJ1-2	TRBV2	-	few	CASSVMGADGYTF	TGTGCCAGCAGTGTAATGGGGGCCGATGGCTACACCTTC
TRBJ1-1	TRBV20-1	TRBD1	once	CSASGPPTGTNTEAFF	TGCAGTGCTAGTGGGCCCCCGACAGGGACGAACACTGAAGCTTTCTTT
TRBJ1-2	TRBV12-3/TRBV12-4	-	-	CATSRELVGYTF	TGTGCCACCTCTAGGGAGCTCGTCGGCTACACCTTC
TRBJ2-2	TRBV7-2	TRBD1	-	CASSPRTGVSTGELFF	TGTGCCAGCAGCCCCAGGACAGGGGTTAGCACCGGGGAGCTGTTTTTT
TRBJ1-5	TRBV5-6	-	-	CASSPSRGTQHF	TGTGCCAGCAGTCCGAGCCGGGGTACCCAGCATTTT
TRBJ2-4	TRBV15	-	-	CATSRVGGSGAKNIQYF	TGTGCCACCAGCAGAGTGGGAGGTTCGGGAGCCAAAAACATTCAGTACTTC
TRBJ1-2	TRBV7-2	TRBD1	-	CASSLANRGNYGYTF	TGTGCCAGCAGCTTAGCGAACAGGGGGAACTATGGCTACACCTTC
TRBJ1-4	TRBV6-4	TRBD1	-	CASILGQEGNQKLFF	TGTGCCAGCATCCTCGGACAGGAAGGGAATCAAAAACTGTTTTTT
TRBJ2-1	TRBV3-1/TRBV3-2	TRBD2	-	CASSRTSGGRPFF	TGTGCCAGCAGCCGGACTAGCGGGGGTCGGCCGTTCTTC
TRBJ2-7	TRBV7-2	TRBD2	once	CASSLVGSGPSYEQYF	TGTGCCAGCAGCTTAGTCGGTAGCGGGCCCTCCTACGAGCAGTACTTC
TRBJ1-1	TRBV6-5	-	-	CATGKAGALDTEAFF	TGTGCCACAGGGAAGGCGGGGGCCTTAGACACTGAAGCTTTCTTT
TRBJ1-2	TRBV7-2	TRBD1	-	CASSLEGTGDYGYTF	TGTGCCAGCAGCTTAGAGGGGACAGGTGACTATGGCTACACCTTC
TRBJ2-1	TRBV7-9	-	-	CASDLGAGSYNEQFF	TGTGCCAGCGACTTGGGGGCAGGCTCCTACAATGAGCAGTTCTTC
TRBJ2-7	TRBV6-5	TRBD1	-	CASNDRGRNEQYF	TGTGCCAGCAACGACAGGGGGCGCAACGAGCAGTACTTC
TRBJ2-5	TRBV19	TRBD2	-	CASSIVTSGGLETQYF	TGTGCCAGTAGTATCGTGACTAGCGGGGGATTAGAGACCCAGTACTTC
TRBJ2-1	TRBV6-6	-	-	CASSYAPGFEQFF	TGTGCCAGCAGTTACGCCCCCGGTTTTGAGCAGTTCTTC
TRBJ2-7	TRBV4-3	-	once	CASSQDRTVLGAEQYF	TGCGCCAGCAGCCAAGATAGGACAGTCCTCGGGGCCGAGCAGTACTTC
TRBJ1-5	TRBV19	TRBD1	-	CASRAGDRGSGQPQHF	TGTGCCAGTAGGGCTGGGGACAGAGGCTCAGGCCAGCCCCAGCATTTT